The present T cell receptor (beta chain) was sequenced within a study of blood T cell repertoires in COVID-19 (TCRdb year 2020). Background for the entire study: The collaborator samples originated in the United States, Italy and Spain and spanned the acute and convalescent phases of COVID-19. The material from the prospective study consisted of cDNA or gDNA derived from T cells, B-cell-depleted T cells, or PBMCs. Deeply sampled blood TCRbeta repertoires from subjects exposed to, actively infected with, or recovered from COVID-19 were included in the dataset. The repertoires were made available in a free public database intended to serve as a resource for research on the immune response to SARS-CoV-2. Samples were obtained from the ongoing ImmuneRACE study (first 160 participants) and from approximately 1,200 subjects provided by 6 global collaborators. Sample metadata almost always included a de-identified subject ID, COVID-19 status, age in years and sex. Where HLA class I and class II types were available, the types were taken from metadata supplied by the sample provider, not from assay-based typing.

The sample holds one count of this clone. It has no known antigen specificity. No much larger clonotype is one base removed from it; base qualities were not supplied. What the work shows at the level of the full study, not this receptor alone: How much clinical and demographic metadata was included differed by source and by participant, and the metadata was provided uncurated.

The immunoSEQ Assay, a bias-controlled multiplex PCR, was used to amplify TCRbeta CDR3 regions from genomic DNA. As for the original processing: Nucleated cell counts per sample were estimated from amplification of reference gene primers within the assay. To quantify the absolute abundance of each unique TCRbeta CDR3 rearrangement, sequence reads were collapsed and filtered. For each sample, productive Simpson clonality was calculated as the square root of Simpson's diversity index across productive rearrangements. TCRdb took this table from immuneACCESS and kept in-frame rearrangements with V and J called. Such tables lack part of the clones; where checked against another copy, unresolved V genes explain under half of the gap, and the rest is unexplained. V and J calls and clone size are those listed in that table; D and trimming were worked out from the DNA. The sample table holds a few hundred thousand clones, of which around nine tenths were seen once. The top ten hold approximately 6% of the sample.

Counted from cysteine to phenylalanine, this CDR3 has 13 amino acids. This entry keeps only the CDR3 DNA: 39 bases, framed from base 1. Based on the germline V gene (reference sequence), the CDR1 and CDR2 sequences are WNHNN and SYGVQD. At the junction V is shortened by 4 bases and J by 3 bases; bases outside the gene matches: 3. Enrolling through a virtual design, the prospective study's participants ranged in age from roughly 18 to 89 years and lived across about two dozen United States geographic areas. In the prospective study, cohorts were assigned on the basis of participant-reported clinical history obtained from a screening survey and a study questionnaire. For ImmuneRACE Cohort 3, a participant was defined as recovered based on two consecutive negative NP/OP PCR tests, clearance by a healthcare professional, or resolution of symptoms. In the prospective study, mobile phlebotomists collected whole blood, serum and a nasopharyngeal or oropharyngeal swab from each participant. Over an approximately 2-month period, participants in the prospective study had the option of providing additional blood draws and questionnaires. Blood samples from the prospective study were shipped frozen or at room temperature prior to DNA extraction.

The clonotype originates from a woman aged 30 to 39 who had recovered from COVID-19. The material sequenced was PBMCs or T cells enriched from blood (not recorded which). Rearrangement joined TRBV10-1 to TRBJ2-7; a stretch of 7 junction bases matches TRBD2. The bases are TGCGCCAGCAGTGTTGGGGAGGGCTACGAGCAGTACTTC. Its coded protein is CASSVGEGYEQYF.